This T cell receptor beta chain derives from a study of neoadjuvant nivolumab and ipilimumab in lung cancer (dated by TCRdb to 2018 to 2020). About the investigation overall: Nivolumab was given at 3 mg/kg intravenously on days 1, 15 and 29, and the combination arm added ipilimumab 1 mg/kg on day 1 only. The primary trial endpoint was the major pathologic response (MPR) rate in the intention-to-treat population in each study arm. In the trial, approximately 42 patients with operable NSCLC were treated, of whom some 23 were randomized to nivolumab monotherapy and some 20 to nivolumab plus ipilimumab. TCR repertoires in pretherapy (baseline) peripheral blood were compared with TCR repertoires in tumors resected at surgery after neoadjuvant immune checkpoint blockade. Matched pretherapy and resected tumor pairs were analyzed for seven patients: four treated with nivolumab and three with nivolumab plus ipilimumab. Points the paper makes about the study in general: A small number of samples underwent TCR sequencing. TCR richness in pretherapy blood showed a positive correlation with richness in tumors resected after neoadjuvant therapy (Spearman R ≈ 0.8). From pretherapy to surgery, tumor T-cell richness and clonality went up in three of three dual-therapy tumors, versus only two of four nivolumab-treated tumors. No significant correlation was found between TCR clonality and pathologic tumor regression, and only a single major-pathologic-response sample was available for the analysis of TCR clonality versus pathologic tumor regression. Greater TCR richness and clonality were observed in resected tumors than in tumor-adjacent uninvolved lung, and increases were observed in more dual-therapy-treated tumors.

Concerning this clone: Its antigen remains unidentified. Per-nucleotide qualities are absent, and no much larger clonotype sits a single base away.

What the time point label conveys for this sample: at surgical resection after neoadjuvant nivolumab +/- ipilimumab. Samples came from the phase 2 randomized NEOSTAR trial, which tested neoadjuvant nivolumab or nivolumab plus ipilimumab followed by surgery in operable NSCLC. Preparation of the library involved the immunoSEQ multiplex PCR assay. Regarding the original processing steps: Richness and clonality were used to summarize the repertoires, and clones that significantly expanded or contracted between pre- and post-therapy samples were identified. In TCRdb, the immuneACCESS table is reduced to in-frame sequences with V and J assigned. These tables do not hold every clone; where another copy was compared, an unresolved V gene accounts for under half, and the others remain unexplained. V and J calls and clone size are as listed in that table; D and trimming were resolved from the DNA. For this sample there are about 20,000 clones; less than 85% appear just once. The ten largest clonotypes hold approximately 8% of the sample.

V and J are truncated by 0 bases and 6 bases respectively, leaving an intervening sequence of 14 bases. CDR1 is given as LGHNA and CDR2 as YSLEER, both from the germline V gene. The CDR3 runs 15 amino acids, cysteine and phenylalanine included. Only the CDR3 region is kept as DNA, spanning 45 bases read in frame from base 1. This clonotype originated in an adult with non-small cell lung cancer. Sequencing was performed on tumor tissue, taken after neoadjuvant nivolumab, alone or with ipilimumab, at or shortly before surgery. Recombination joined TRBV4-3 with TRBJ1-2; the D gene is perhaps TRBD1, from 6 matching bases. In nucleotides, the sequence is TGCGCCAGCAGCCAAGATTGGGGGGGCCTGAATGGCTACACCTTC. Its translation is CASSQDWGGLNGYTF.